The 22 T cell receptor beta chains below were found in one sample sequenced in a study of T cell responses to AZD1222 COVID-19 vaccine. Profiled with immunoSEQ multiplex PCR; TCRdb holds only in-frame clones, not every one. The sample has some 150,000 clones, about nine tenths seen once. The source material was peripheral blood, sampled on day 0 of AZD1222 vaccination. The receptors were sampled from an adult in good health.

On this clone itself: One end of the junction fails to match germline, which may point to a read error. V gene TRBV6-1 combines with J gene TRBJ2-1; no clear D gene. Germline V CDR1 and CDR2: MNHNS, SASEGT. The CDR3 length is 13 residues. The CDR3 nucleotides are TGTGCCAGCAGAGAAGCCAGCCGGCATGAGCAGTTCTTC. It translates to CASREASRHEQFF.

The J gene is TRBJ1-2, the V gene TRBV6-5; D gene unclear. Deletions cut 6 bases from V and 2 bases from J, with 13 bases between. Germline V gives CDR1 MNHEY, CDR2 SVGAGI. The CDR3 is made up of 14 amino acids. CDR3: CASRGSNTNYGYTF. In DNA form, the CDR3 reads TGTGCCAGCAGGGGGTCAAACACCAACTATGGCTACACCTTC.

This chain connects TRBV29-1 to TRBJ1-2, with D perhaps TRBD1 (5 bases). The CDR3 is made up of 14 amino acids. Trimming pared 3 bases from V and 5 bases from J, leaving 16 bases between. Germline CDR1 SQVTM, CDR2 ANQGSEA. Here the CDR3 reads CSVDLAPPGYGYTF. The CDR3 DNA reads as TGCAGCGTTGATTTGGCTCCCCCAGGGTATGGCTACACCTTC.

The chain has TRBV5-1 and TRBJ2-4; no clear D. CDR1 is SGHRS and CDR2 is YFSETQ in the germline V gene. The CDR3 runs to 13 residues. Trimming removed 2 bases at V and 7 bases at J, with 10 bases between. CDR3 nucleotides: TGCGCCAGCAGCTTTGACCGCCGGAACATTCAGTACTTC. This translates into CASSFDRRNIQYF.

The chain joins TRBV2 to TRBJ2-6; tentatively, D is TRBD2 (6 bases). Trimming cost V 4 bases and J 0 bases, with 10 bases left between them. The CDR3 spans 16 residues. Per the germline V gene, CDR1 is SNHLY and CDR2 is FYNNEI. CDR3 DNA: TGTGCCAGCAGTGCCGACGGGAGCTCTGGGGCCAACGTCCTGACTTTC. Translation: CASSADGSSGANVLTF.

This chain joins TRBV6-2 or TRBV6-3 and TRBJ2-5, with D tentatively TRBD2 (5 bases). Germline V lookup: CDR1 MNHEY, CDR2 SVGEGT. The CDR3 length is 15 residues. The V gene lost 2 bases and the J gene lost 0 bases, with 10 bases spanning the gap. CDR3 in DNA: TGTGCCAGCAGTTACGGGTCGGGGTACCAAGAGACCCAGTACTTC. The encoded protein is CASSYGSGYQETQYF.

Comments on this clone: A read error may account for a junction end that differs from germline. The chain combines TRBV11-3 with TRBJ1-1, with 8 bases fitting TRBD1. Per the germline V gene, CDR1 is SGHNT and CDR2 is YENEEA. This CDR3 contains 13 residues. In DNA, the CDR3 is TGTGCCAGCAGCTTATACACGACAGGGGAATGGATCTTT. It codes for CASSLYTTGEWIF.

The chain is built from TRBV3-1 (or the pseudogene TRBV3-2) and TRBJ1-2; D is unresolved. The V end lost 0 bases, the J end lost 4 bases, and 9 bases lay between the germline ends. CDR3 length equals 14 residues. Per germline, CDR1 LGHDT and CDR2 YNNKEL (reference sequence). The DNA of the CDR3 is TGTGCCAGCAGCCAAGACTTGGGGAGCTATGGCTACACCTTC. Amino acids: CASSQDLGSYGYTF.

J is TRBJ1-5 and V is TRBV15; 8 bases are a match to TRBD1. Germline trimming cut 5 bases from V and 4 bases from J; bases unmatched to any gene: 10. The CDR3 is 16 amino acids. Germline CDR1 and CDR2: LNHNV and YYDKDF (reference sequence). For the CDR3, the DNA is TGTGCCACCAGCTCCTTGGACAGGGTTAGTAATCAGCCCCAGCATTTT. Amino acid sequence: CATSSLDRVSNQPQHF. The whole variable domain, filled in from reference TRBV15 and TRBJ1-5, reads DAMVIQNPRYQVTQFGKPVTLSCSQTLNHNVMYWYQQKSSQAPKLLFHYYDKDFNNEADTPDNFQSRRPNTSFCFLDIRSPGLGDTAMYLCATSSLDRVSNQPQHFGDGTRLSIL.

As regards this clone: The sample has other DNA sequences that encode this CDR3 too. The chain carries TRBV4-1 and TRBJ2-5; 7 nucleotides line up with TRBD2. Germline CDR1 reads MGHRA; CDR2 reads YSYEKL. V lost 1 base and J lost 0; bases outside the gene matches: 8. The CDR3 is 17 residues long. CDR3 residues: CASSQGVLAGDQETQYF. CDR3 bases: TGCGCCAGCAGCCAAGGAGTACTGGCGGGGGACCAAGAGACCCAGTACTTC.

This rearrangement joins TRBV5-1 to TRBJ2-3, with TRBD2 as a possible D gene (6 bases). CDR3 length: 14 amino acids. The V end was cut by 0 bases, the J end by 6 bases, with 11 bases between. Germline values: CDR1 SGHRS, CDR2 YFSETQ. CDR3 bases: TGCGCCAGCAGCTTGGATCGGGAGTGGGATACGCAGTATTTT. This translates into CASSLDREWDTQYF.

V is TRBV12-3 or TRBV12-4 and J is TRBJ1-5; 9 bases align to TRBD1. This CDR3 is 13 amino acids long. Germline trimming cut 4 bases from V and 5 bases from J; bases unmatched to any gene: 0. CDR3 nucleotides: TGTGCCAGCAGTTACAGGGGGCATCAGCCCCAGCATTTT. Translated, it gives CASSYRGHQPQHF.

This chain joins TRBV28 and TRBJ1-2; TRBD1 agrees at 9 bases. J was trimmed by 6 bases and V by 4 bases; bases with no gene match: 6. Germline V gene lookup returns CDR1 MDHEN and CDR2 SYDVKM. This CDR3 spans 14 amino acids. In DNA form, the CDR3 reads TGTGCCAGCAGTTCCTCCTGGGACAGGGATGGCTACACCTTC. It codes for CASSSSWDRDGYTF.

The chain combines TRBV27 with TRBJ1-5; maybe TRBD1 (5 bases). V dropped 5 bases and J dropped 4 bases, with 18 bases sitting between them. The CDR3 has 16 residues. Looked up from germline, CDR1 is MNHEY and CDR2 is SMNVEV (reference sequence). CDR3 in amino acids: CASSPRGGKLNQPQHF. CDR3 DNA sequence: TGTGCCAGCAGTCCGCGGGGGGGGAAGTTAAATCAGCCCCAGCATTTT.

The chain links TRBV18 to TRBJ2-2; 8 nucleotides match TRBD2. With V trimmed by 1 base and J by 4 bases, 5 bases remained unmatched. Germline assignment: CDR1 KGHSH and CDR2 LQKENI. The CDR3 extends over 16 amino acids. The CDR3 sequence: CASSPRMSGGTGELFF. The DNA for the CDR3 is TGTGCCAGCTCACCACGTATGAGCGGGGGCACCGGGGAGCTGTTTTTT.

The rearrangement uses TRBV6-5 and TRBJ1-4, with a possible D match to TRBD1 (6 bases). The V gene lost 6 bases and the J gene lost 8 bases, with 16 bases spanning the gap. CDR1 is MNHEY and CDR2 is SVGAGI in the germline V gene. This CDR3 spans 14 amino acids. The DNA of the CDR3 is TGTGCCAGCAGCCCGGACAGCCCAGGGGAAAAACTGTTTTTT. It encodes CASSPDSPGEKLFF.

The CDR3 coding sequence is TGCGCCAGCAGAGAATACAGGGGAGAGACCGGGGAGCTGTTTTTT. Translated: CASREYRGETGELFF. This chain joins TRBV4-1 and TRBJ2-2; the match to TRBD1 covers 7 bases. The CDR3 is 15 amino acids. Trimming removed 6 bases from V and 5 bases from J; junction bases left unmatched: 9. CDR1 MGHRA and CDR2 YSYEKL come from the germline V gene.

This chain joins TRBV2 and TRBJ2-7; D remains ambiguous. This CDR3 spans 12 amino acids. The V gene lost 0 bases and the J gene lost 4 bases, with 4 bases spanning the gap. Germline CDR1 and CDR2: SNHLY and FYNNEI. CDR3 in amino acids: CASSEAGYEQYF. CDR3 in DNA: TGTGCCAGCAGTGAAGCGGGATACGAGCAGTACTTC.

V gene TRBV3-1 (or the pseudogene TRBV3-2) combines with J gene TRBJ1-2; 9 positions match TRBD1. This CDR3 spans 17 amino acids. The germline V gene has CDR1 LGHDT and CDR2 YNNKEL (reference sequence). Trimming removed 0 bases from V and 6 bases from J; junction bases left unmatched: 11. The CDR3 loop is CASSQDHRGQEGNGYTF. CDR3 sequence (DNA): TGTGCCAGCAGCCAAGATCACAGGGGGCAAGAAGGGAATGGCTACACCTTC.

This chain uses TRBV11-2 with TRBJ1-5; D is undetermined. Between the trimmed V and J ends, which lost 5 bases and 3 bases, there was a span of 20 bases. The CDR3 loop spans 17 amino acids. Germline lookup yields CDR1 SGHAT and CDR2 FQNNGV. The chain's CDR3 is CASSHPPEARYNQPQHF. The CDR3 DNA reads TGTGCCAGCAGCCACCCCCCCGAGGCACGTTACAATCAGCCCCAGCATTTT.

The J gene is TRBJ2-1, the V gene TRBV5-1; D unclear. Germline V gene lookup returns CDR1 SGHRS and CDR2 YFSETQ. CDR3 length equals 12 residues. Deletions cut 3 bases from V and 3 bases from J, with 4 bases between. The CDR3, as DNA: TGCGCCAGCAGCTCCAACTACAATGAGCAGTTCTTC. Translating it yields CASSSNYNEQFF.

CDR3 sequence (DNA): TGTGCCAGTAGTCCGACGGACAGAAACTACGAGCAGTACTTC. Translating it yields CASSPTDRNYEQYF. V usage is TRBV19 and J usage is TRBJ2-7, with D maybe TRBD1 (6 bases). This CDR3 is 14 amino acids long. Deletions cut 5 bases from V and 3 bases from J, with 14 bases between. Germline loops: CDR1 LNHDA, CDR2 SQIVND (reference sequence).